The clone carrying this T cell receptor (beta chain) was seen just once. The data stem from a study of OX40 agonist ivuxolimab in advanced cancers. CDR1 and CDR2 (germline): MNHEY, SMNVEV (reference sequence). The CDR3 has 14 residues. V dropped 5 bases and J dropped 6; count of bases not matched to a gene: 6. Profiled with immunoSEQ multiplex PCR; TCRdb holds only in-frame clones, not every one. The sample has roughly 61,000 clones, 81% seen once. This specimen consisted of CD4+ or CD8+ T cells sorted from blood, obtained in a trial of the OX40 agonist ivuxolimab. The TCR comes from an adult with an advanced solid tumor such as melanoma, head and neck, liver or kidney cancer. This chain joins TRBV27 and TRBJ2-3; TRBD2 matches 9 bases. CDR3 sequence: CASSTLAGLDTQYF. In DNA form, the CDR3 reads TGTGCCAGCAGTACCCTAGCGGGGTTGGATACGCAGTATTTT.